This passage covers 32 T cell receptor beta chains from one sample sequenced in a study of cytomegalovirus exposure and HLA in healthy donors (dated by TCRdb to 2016 to 2017). Library creation used the immunoSEQ multiplex PCR assay. A mixture of 60 forward primers for TCR Vbeta segments and 13 reverse primers for TCR Jbeta segments was used in the multiplex PCR. As stored in TCRdb, this immuneACCESS dataset retains in-frame rearrangements with V and J assigned. A fraction of the clones does not appear; measured against another copy, unresolved V genes explain less than half of the discrepancy, and the remainder lacks a known reason. In this sample the table shows some 150,000 clones, roughly 82% of which occur a single time. The biggest ten clones account for 1.5% to 2% of the sample. The specimen sequenced was PBMCs. The receptor source for this set is a woman aged 25 to 39 in good health and CMV-seronegative.

The chain recombines TRBV12-1 with TRBJ2-1; TRBD2, the D gene given by the table, was not confirmed from the DNA. TRBV12-1 is classified as a pseudogene. This CDR3 region has 16 residues. This chain's CDR3 is CASSPNSSGSTDEQFF. The DNA for the CDR3 is TGTGCCAGCAGCCCAAATTCTAGCGGGAGTACGGATGAGCAGTTCTTC.

J is TRBJ1-5 and V is TRBV7-9; weak D call: TRBD1 (6 bases). The CDR3 consists of 13 residues. Germline V CDR1 and CDR2: SEHNR, FQNEAQ (reference sequence). V was shortened by 8 bases and J by 6 bases, with 14 bases between the two germline ends. In DNA, the CDR3 is TGTGCCAGCGGCGTAGGGGGAGTTCAGCCCCAGCATTTT. Amino acid sequence: CASGVGGVQPQHF.

This chain joins TRBV7-6 and TRBJ1-3; weak D call: TRBD1 (6 bases). V lost 3 bases and J 3 bases, leaving 21 bases between the germline ends. The germline V gene has CDR1 SGHVS and CDR2 FNYEAQ. This CDR3 is 18 amino acids long. The CDR3 region is CASSFRRAGGEVGNTIYF. DNA for the CDR3: TGTGCCAGCAGCTTCCGGCGGGCGGGGGGCGAAGTTGGAAACACCATATATTTT.

The chain uses TRBV27 and TRBJ1-5; possibly TRBD1 for D (6 bases). V was shortened by 6 bases and J by 3 bases, with 12 bases between the two germline ends. This CDR3 has 14 residues. Germline lookup yields CDR1 MNHEY and CDR2 SMNVEV (reference sequence). The CDR3 loop is CASRLQGPNQPQHF. CDR3 nucleotides: TGTGCCAGCAGGCTACAGGGCCCCAATCAGCCCCAGCATTTT.

This rearrangement joins TRBV29-1 to TRBJ2-3; 12 bases align to TRBD2. Germline CDR1 reads SQVTM; CDR2 reads ANQGSEA. The CDR3 loop spans 18 amino acids. The trim removed 0 bases at V and 2 bases at J, leaving 9 bases unmatched. CDR3 in DNA: TGCAGCGTTGAAGAACTAGCGGGAGGCCGTCTGTACACAGATACGCAGTATTTT. This codes for CSVEELAGGRLYTDTQYF.

CDR3 DNA sequence: TGTGCCAGCAGCTTAGGGGGAGTGAACACTGAAGCTTTCTTT. Its protein is CASSLGGVNTEAFF. The V call is TRBV7-2, the J call TRBJ1-1, with no clear D. Germline V gene data show CDR1 as SGHTA and CDR2 as FQGNSA. V dropped 1 base and J dropped 0 bases, with 6 bases sitting between them. The CDR3 runs to 14 residues.

Remarks on this clone: Its ends do not fully match the called genes, so a read error is possible. This chain uses TRBV5-6 with TRBJ2-7; D is unresolved. The CDR3 has 11 residues. Germline lookup yields CDR1 SGHDT and CDR2 YYEEEE. The CDR3 spells CTSSQSYEQYF. CDR3 DNA sequence: TGTACCAGCAGCCAATCCTACGAGCAGTACTTC.

This sequence joins TRBV19 and TRBJ2-3, with 7 bases matching TRBD1. Trimming removed 7 bases from V and 2 bases from J; junction bases left unmatched: 3. The germline V gene has CDR1 LNHDA and CDR2 SQIVND (reference sequence). This CDR3 has 13 residues. The DNA of the CDR3 is TGTGCCAGTATTGGGACAGCCACAGATACGCAGTATTTT. This codes for CASIGTATDTQYF. Looking up the rest from reference TRBV19 and TRBJ2-3 gives the full variable domain: DGGITQSPKYLFRKEGQNVTLSCEQNLNHDAMYWYRQDPGQGLRLIYYSQIVNDFQKGDIAEGYSVSREKKESFPLTVTSAQKNPTAFYLCASIGTATDTQYFGPGTRLTVL.

A few counts support this clone. The J gene is TRBJ2-7, the V gene TRBV5-6; 12 nucleotides agree with TRBD2. CDR3 length: 15 amino acids. The ends lost 4 bases at V and 5 bases at J; junction bases unmatched: 7. CDR1 and CDR2 from the germline V gene are SGHDT and YYEEEE. CDR3 DNA: TGTGCCAGCAGCAGAGGACTAGCGGGATCCCACGAGCAGTACTTC. It codes for CASSRGLAGSHEQYF. The full variable domain, rest sourced from reference TRBV5-6 and TRBJ2-7, is DAGVTQSPTHLIKTRGQQVTLRCSPKSGHDTVSWYQQALGQGPQFIFQYYEEEERQRGNFPDRFSGHQFPNYSSELNVNALLLGDSALYLCASSRGLAGSHEQYFGPGTRLTVT.

The gene calls are TRBV11-2 and TRBJ2-7, with D possibly TRBD1 on 5 matching bases. The germline V and J ends were trimmed by 6 bases and 2 bases, with 20 bases remaining between them. The CDR3 spans 16 residues. CDR1 is SGHAT, CDR2 FQNNGV, per germline. In DNA form, the CDR3 reads TGTGCCAGCAGGGGGCCCGGGCTCAGCAAACCCTACGAGCAGTACTTC. Translated, it gives CASRGPGLSKPYEQYF.

The V gene is TRBV9, the J gene TRBJ2-2; 8 nucleotides line up with TRBD2. Unmatched junction bases numbered 5, after V lost 0 bases and J lost 4 bases. CDR1 SGDLS and CDR2 YYNGEE come from the germline V gene. The CDR3 spans 16 residues. CDR3 sequence (DNA): TGTGCCAGCAGCGTAGCGGGAGGGCCGGGCACCGGGGAGCTGTTTTTT. This encodes CASSVAGGPGTGELFF.

The rearrangement uses TRBV10-1 and TRBJ2-7, with 7 bases lining up with TRBD2. The CDR3 has 13 residues. V was clipped by 3 bases and J by 7 bases; unmatched bases: 6. CDR1 is WNHNN, CDR2 SYGVQD, per germline (reference sequence). CDR3 protein: CASSDGGEREQYF. As DNA, the CDR3 is TGCGCCAGCAGTGATGGGGGGGAAAGAGAGCAGTACTTC.

V and J are TRBV4-3 and TRBJ2-3; D is possibly TRBD1 (5 bases). Germline CDR1 is LGHNA and CDR2 is YSLEER. V shed 0 bases and J shed 9 bases, with 22 bases lying between them. The CDR3 has 17 residues. The CDR3 loop is CASSQDAPTHPSGTQYF. The CDR3 DNA is TGCGCCAGCAGCCAAGATGCCCCGACCCACCCCTCAGGGACGCAGTATTTT.

Concerning this clone: This CDR3 is also generated by other DNA sequences in the sample. J is TRBJ2-1 and V is TRBV19; 8 bases match TRBD2. The CDR3 has 15 amino acids. The germline gives CDR1 LNHDA, CDR2 SQIVND (reference sequence). Trimming took 3 bases from V and 4 from J; bases not matched to a gene: 5. CDR3 loop: CASSISSGPYNEQFF. In DNA, the CDR3 is TGTGCCAGTAGTATCTCTAGCGGGCCTTACAATGAGCAGTTCTTC.

The chain carries TRBV2 and TRBJ2-7; 8 bases are shared with TRBD2. The CDR3 has 14 residues. The germline V gene has CDR1 SNHLY and CDR2 FYNNEI. The trim removed 3 bases at V and 2 bases at J, leaving 3 bases unmatched. The CDR3 loop reads CASSEAGGAYEQYF. The CDR3 nucleotides are TGTGCCAGCAGTGAGGCGGGGGGAGCCTACGAGCAGTACTTC.

This clone appeared a few times. The V and J genes are TRBV13 and TRBJ2-7, with 8 bases lining up with TRBD2. The CDR3 is 15 residues long. Germline-derived CDR1 and CDR2 are PRHDT and FYEKMQ (reference sequence). The V and J ends lost 5 bases and 2 bases, in that order; junction bases with no gene match: 8. CDR3 sequence: CASSRSAGAAYEQYF. Written as DNA, the CDR3 is TGTGCCAGCAGCAGATCAGCGGGGGCGGCCTACGAGCAGTACTTC.

The V and J genes are TRBV10-2 and TRBJ2-1, with D maybe TRBD1 (5 bases). Trimming pared 3 bases from V and 4 bases from J, leaving 10 bases between. The CDR3 consists of 14 residues. Germline CDR1 WSHSY, CDR2 SAAADI. The DNA for the CDR3 is TGCGCCAGCAGTGAACCTAGACAGTACAATGAGCAGTTCTTC. As protein: CASSEPRQYNEQFF.

The J gene is TRBJ2-1, the V gene TRBV7-3; tentatively, D is TRBD1 (6 bases). This CDR3 is 15 amino acids long. The V and J ends lost 0 bases and 5 bases respectively, with 11 bases between them. CDR1 is SGHTA and CDR2 is FQGTGA in the germline V gene. CDR3 residues: CASSLTPGENNEQFF. The CDR3 DNA is TGTGCCAGCAGCTTAACCCCAGGGGAGAACAATGAGCAGTTCTTC. Supplemented by reference TRBV7-3 and TRBJ2-1, the full variable domain reads GAGVSQTPSNKVTEKGKYVELRCDPISGHTALYWYRQSLGQGPEFLIYFQGTGAADDSGLPNDRFFAVRPEGSVSTLKIQRTERGDSAVYLCASSLTPGENNEQFFGPGTRLTVL.

This chain connects TRBV19 to TRBJ2-1, with D hard to call. Trimming left V 5 bases short and J 4 bases short, with 6 bases between. The V gene's germline CDR1 is LNHDA and CDR2 SQIVND (reference sequence). CDR3 length equals 12 residues. CDR3 in amino acids: CASSPGYNEQFF. The CDR3 coding sequence is TGTGCCAGTAGTCCGGGTTACAATGAGCAGTTCTTC.

The chain links TRBV7-9 to TRBJ2-1; 8 positions match TRBD2. The ends lost 5 bases at V and 7 bases at J; junction bases unmatched: 10. The length of the CDR3 is 15 residues. CDR1 is SEHNR and CDR2 is FQNEAQ in the germline V gene (reference sequence). The CDR3 reads CASSPGVAGLNEQFF. DNA of the CDR3: TGTGCCAGCAGCCCCGGGGTAGCGGGATTGAATGAGCAGTTCTTC.

This clone was seen only once. V gene TRBV18 combines with J gene TRBJ1-5, with a tentative D call TRBD1 (5 bases). The V end lost 5 bases, the J end lost 4 bases, and 12 bases lay between the germline ends. Germline lookup yields CDR1 KGHSH and CDR2 LQKENI. The CDR3 consists of 14 residues. The CDR3 loop is CASSNLDRNQPQHF. CDR3 DNA sequence: TGTGCCAGCTCAAACCTCGACAGAAATCAGCCCCAGCATTTT.

The chain combines TRBV27 with TRBJ2-7, with 9 bases fitting TRBD1. The J segment lost 3 bases and the V segment lost 0 bases, leaving 6 bases of the junction unmatched. This CDR3 has 16 amino acids. Germline V gives CDR1 MNHEY, CDR2 SMNVEV (reference sequence). The CDR3 is CASSLSGGDRDYEQYF. As DNA, the CDR3 is TGTGCCAGCAGTTTATCGGGGGGGGACAGGGACTACGAGCAGTACTTC.

The chain joins TRBV6-6 to TRBJ1-4, with 8 nucleotides matching TRBD1. V dropped 7 bases and J dropped 11; count of bases not matched to a gene: 15. This CDR3 has 15 residues. The germline gives CDR1 MNHNY, CDR2 SVGAGI (reference sequence). Here the CDR3 reads CASTHSQYRTGKLFF. The CDR3 DNA reads as TGTGCCAGCACCCACTCCCAATACCGGACAGGGAAACTGTTTTTT.

This clone was recorded once. The chain recombines TRBV5-1 with TRBJ1-2; TRBD1 aligns across 8 bases. The CDR3 contains 17 residues. Trimming removed 2 bases from V and 4 bases from J; junction bases left unmatched: 13. Germline CDR1 reads SGHRS; CDR2 reads YFSETQ. The CDR3 protein is CASSFNIRTGKTYGYTF. The DNA of the CDR3 is TGCGCCAGCAGCTTTAATATTAGGACAGGGAAAACCTATGGCTACACCTTC.

The chain links TRBV9 to TRBJ1-2; unclear D gene. Trimming removed 0 bases from V and 8 bases from J, with 14 bases in between. There are 14 residues in the CDR3. CDR1 SGDLS and CDR2 YYNGEE come from the germline V gene. CDR3 sequence: CASSVEHRLGGYTF. In DNA, the CDR3 is TGTGCCAGCAGCGTAGAACATCGTCTAGGAGGCTACACCTTC.

The chain has TRBV7-9 and TRBJ1-5; D gene ambiguous. This CDR3 spans 12 amino acids. The ends were cut back, 4 bases at V and 5 bases at J, with 6 bases in the middle. Germline V gene sequence: CDR1 SEHNR, CDR2 FQNEAQ (reference sequence). The CDR3 DNA reads as TGTGCCAGCAGCTCCCCAGATCAGCCCCAGCATTTT. Its translation is CASSSPDQPQHF.

The CDR3 reads CASSTGGLETQYF. CDR3 coding DNA: TGCGCCAGCAGTACAGGGGGCTTAGAGACCCAGTACTTC. This chain links TRBV10-1 with TRBJ2-5; 9 positions agree with TRBD1. The CDR3 has 13 amino acids. In germline, CDR1 is WNHNN, CDR2 SYGVQD (reference sequence). After removal of 5 bases from V and 4 bases from J, the junction contained 2 bases not matched to a gene.

The chain carries TRBV2 and TRBJ1-1; no reliable D call. The CDR3 runs 12 residues. Germline V CDR1 and CDR2: SNHLY, FYNNEI. The germline V and J ends were trimmed by 6 bases and 1 base, with 6 bases remaining between them. The CDR3 DNA reads as TGTGCCAGCAGGATACAGAACACTGAAGCTTTCTTT. This sequence encodes CASRIQNTEAFF.

This chain links TRBV9 with TRBJ2-3; TRBD2 matches at 8 bases. The CDR3 is 12 amino acids. The trim removed 4 bases at V and 11 bases at J, leaving 6 bases unmatched. From germline, CDR1 is SGDLS and CDR2 YYNGEE. DNA of the CDR3: TGTGCCAGCAGCCGCCGGGAGGGAGGGCAGTATTTT. Protein: CASSRREGGQYF.

This clone was detected only once. The chain carries TRBV19 and TRBJ1-2; 7 nucleotides match TRBD1. The germline V gene encodes CDR1 LNHDA and CDR2 SQIVND (reference sequence). The CDR3 runs 15 residues. V lost 7 bases, J lost 4 bases, and 12 bases stayed unmatched. CDR3 region: CASTLTGQPSYGYTF. Here the CDR3 DNA reads TGTGCCAGTACCCTAACGGGACAGCCATCCTATGGCTACACCTTC.

V is TRBV25-1 and J is TRBJ2-7; the match to TRBD1 covers 7 bases. CDR3 length equals 14 residues. Per germline, CDR1 MGHDK and CDR2 SYGVNS. V shed 4 bases and J 2 bases; nucleotides not matched to a gene: 5. The CDR3 loop reads CASSVQGGAYEQYF. The DNA of the CDR3 is TGTGCCAGCAGTGTTCAAGGGGGCGCCTACGAGCAGTACTTC.

DNA of the CDR3: TGCGCCAGCAGCCCTGACCAGGTCGGCGCCGGGGAGCTGTTTTTT. Translation gives CASSPDQVGAGELFF. This chain connects TRBV5-1 to TRBJ2-2; unclear D gene. The CDR3 totals 15 residues. V shed 4 bases and J shed 6 bases, with 16 bases lying between them. Germline CDR1 is SGHRS and CDR2 is YFSETQ.